These 11 T cell receptor beta chains were all obtained from the same sample, sequenced in a study of PD-L1 blockade in urothelial cancer (dated by TCRdb to about 2017). Libraries came from the immunoSEQ multiplex PCR assay. Imported from immuneACCESS, the table was reduced by TCRdb to in-frame sequences with V and J called. These copies leave out some clones; in studies compared against another copy, an unresolved V gene accounts for under half, and the cause of the remainder is not known. The sample table contains roughly 54,000 clones; only one count was recorded for roughly nine tenths of them. About 14% of the sample comes from the top ten. Per the publication, the time point label means: pretreatment peripheral blood. Sequencing used PBMCs, obtained around atezolizumab (anti-PD-L1) treatment. The source is a woman in her sixties with urothelial cancer.

This chain uses TRBV7-2 with TRBJ2-3; TRBD1 is a possible D gene (6 bases). Trimming took 3 bases from V and 4 from J, leaving 14 bases between them. The CDR3 extends over 15 amino acids. Per germline, CDR1 SGHTA and CDR2 FQGNSA. The CDR3 nucleotides are TGTGCCAGCAGCTTTGGGGGCGCCTCCTCAGATACGCAGTATTTT. It yields the protein CASSFGGASSDTQYF.

With respect to this clone: The same CDR3 can be traced to other DNA sequences in this sample. V gene TRBV14 combines with J gene TRBJ1-2; D gene uncertain. The germline V and J ends were trimmed by 0 bases and 2 bases, with 7 bases remaining between them. Germline V gene lookup returns CDR1 SGHDN and CDR2 FVKESK. The CDR3 runs to 14 residues. As DNA, the CDR3 is TGTGCCAGCAGCCAAGATTGGGCCAACTATGGCTACACCTTC. The encoded protein is CASSQDWANYGYTF.

The rearrangement links TRBV27 to TRBJ1-1; TRBD1 might be the D (5 bases). Germline CDR1 and CDR2: MNHEY and SMNVEV (reference sequence). V lost 5 bases and J 11 bases, leaving 24 bases between the germline ends. The length of the CDR3 is 15 residues. CDR3 loop: CASSPLSLGVEGAFF. Here the CDR3 DNA reads TGTGCCAGCAGTCCGCTTTCTTTGGGGGTGGAGGGGGCTTTCTTT.

The rearrangement uses TRBV19 and TRBJ2-7, with TRBD2 identical over 9 bases. This CDR3 spans 15 amino acids. Germline CDR1 LNHDA, CDR2 SQIVND (reference sequence). V shed 6 bases, J shed 3 bases, and the junction held 9 bases outside the gene matches. The CDR3 nucleotides read TGTGCCAGTAGCAAAGGTGCGGGGGGGAACTACGAGCAGTACTTC. Encoded protein: CASSKGAGGNYEQYF. Drawing the rest from reference TRBV19 and TRBJ2-7, the complete variable domain is DGGITQSPKYLFRKEGQNVTLSCEQNLNHDAMYWYRQDPGQGLRLIYYSQIVNDFQKGDIAEGYSVSREKKESFPLTVTSAQKNPTAFYLCASSKGAGGNYEQYFGPGTRLTVT.

V gene TRBV7-7 combines with J gene TRBJ2-7; 12 nucleotides line up with TRBD2. The V gene end was trimmed by 2 bases and the J gene end by 4 bases; junction bases not matched to a gene: 3. The CDR3 is 15 residues long. CDR1 is SSHAT and CDR2 is FNYEAQ in the germline V gene (reference sequence). The chain's CDR3 is CASSLLTSGSYEQYF. CDR3 sequence (DNA): TGTGCCAGCAGCTTATTGACTAGCGGGAGTTACGAGCAGTACTTC.

By share, this clone ranks as medium-sized. The V and J genes are TRBV19 and TRBJ2-3, with 10 nucleotides matching TRBD2. The CDR3 spans 15 residues. The V and J ends lost 9 bases and 3 bases, in that order; junction bases with no gene match: 9. CDR1 is LNHDA and CDR2 is SQIVND in the germline V gene (reference sequence). The CDR3 protein is CASESGLASTDTQYF. CDR3 DNA: TGTGCCAGCGAATCGGGACTAGCGAGTACAGATACGCAGTATTTT.

The genes are TRBV10-3 and TRBJ2-1; D may be TRBD2 (5 bases). The CDR3 is 12 residues long. The germline V gene has CDR1 ENHRY and CDR2 SYGVKD. V dropped 8 bases and J dropped 6 bases, with 11 bases sitting between them. The CDR3 loop is CAIRGEINEQFF. The CDR3 DNA reads TGTGCCATCCGGGGTGAGATCAATGAGCAGTTCTTC.

The genes are TRBV7-2 and TRBJ1-5; the match to TRBD1 covers 7 bases. The CDR3 is 17 residues long. Germline loops: CDR1 SGHTA, CDR2 FQGNSA. J lost 2 bases, V lost 1 base, and 8 bases had no gene match. The CDR3 DNA reads as TGTGCCAGCAGCTTAGTACCAGGGGGTGTCGGCAATCAGCCCCAGCATTTT. Translating gives CASSLVPGGVGNQPQHF.

The genes are TRBV11-2 and TRBJ2-1; 9 nucleotides line up with TRBD2. Germline CDR1 is SGHAT and CDR2 is FQNNGV. The CDR3 runs to 14 residues. J lost 7 bases, V lost 1 base, and 2 bases had no gene match. Here the CDR3 reads CASSLGTSVNEQFF. DNA for the CDR3: TGTGCCAGCAGCTTAGGGACTAGCGTGAATGAGCAGTTCTTC.

For the CDR3, the DNA is TGTGCCACCTCCCCCGCGTTCTCCTACGAGCAGTACTTC. Amino acid sequence: CATSPAFSYEQYF. This rearrangement joins TRBV6-1 to TRBJ2-7; no clear D gene. The length of the CDR3 is 13 residues. In germline, CDR1 is MNHNS, CDR2 SASEGT. V was shortened by 10 bases and J by 0 bases, with 13 bases between the two germline ends.

This clone came up once. The V and J genes are TRBV9 and TRBJ2-3; 10 bases are shared with TRBD1. CDR1 is SGDLS, CDR2 YYNGEE, per germline. The CDR3 spans 16 residues. Trimming cost V 4 bases and J 2 bases; bases outside gene matches: 7. The CDR3 sequence is CASSFSGTGATDTQYF. CDR3 sequence (DNA): TGTGCCAGCAGCTTTTCCGGGACAGGGGCCACAGATACGCAGTATTTT. Complete variable domain (other parts from reference TRBV9 and TRBJ2-3): DSGVTQTPKHLITATGQRVTLRCSPRSGDLSVYWYQQSLDQGLQFLIQYYNGEERAKGNILERFSAQQFPDLHSELNLSSLELGDSALYFCASSFSGTGATDTQYFGPGTRLTVL.